This T cell receptor (beta chain) appears in the sequencing data of a study of OX40 agonist ivuxolimab in advanced cancers. Study-wide context: Earlier anti-PD-1, anti-PD-L1 or anti-CTLA-4 therapy was permitted; under 50% had received some. General study results and limits: Expanded clones were, on average, more numerous in CD8+ T cells than in CD4+. Blood T cells, both CD4+ and CD8+, expanded clonally by week 6 at 0.1 to 3.0 mg/kg.

This CDR3 spans 16 amino acids. Turning to this clone: The antigen remains undetermined.

The assay was immunoSEQ multiplex PCR, and TCRdb's table has in-frame clones only and misses some. The sample contains some 65,000 clones, approximately 86% of which appear only once. This sequence was found in an adult with an advanced solid tumor such as melanoma, head and neck, liver or kidney cancer. The sequences come from CD4+ or CD8+ T cells sorted from blood, collected in a trial of the OX40 agonist ivuxolimab. The rearrangement uses TRBV12-2 and TRBJ1-1. TRBV12-2 is deemed a pseudogene. In nucleotides, the CDR3 is TGTGCAAGTCGCCCACCTCCGGGACCGGAGAACACTGAAGCTTTCTTT. As protein: CASRPPPGPENTEAFF.